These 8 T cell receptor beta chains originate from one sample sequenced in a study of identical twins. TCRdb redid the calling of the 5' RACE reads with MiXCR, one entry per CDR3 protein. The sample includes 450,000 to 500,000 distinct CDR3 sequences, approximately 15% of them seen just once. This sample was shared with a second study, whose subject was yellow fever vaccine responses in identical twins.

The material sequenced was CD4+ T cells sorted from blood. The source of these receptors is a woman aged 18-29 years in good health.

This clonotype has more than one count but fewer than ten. The CDR3: CSARFPRPNEQFF. As DNA, the CDR3 is TGCAGTGCTAGATTTCCCCGGCCTAATGAGCAGTTCTTC. This rearrangement joins TRBV20-1 to TRBJ2-1, with D hard to call. The CDR3 spans 13 residues. CDR1 and CDR2 (germline): DFQATT, SNEGSKA (reference sequence). Trimming shortened V by 2 bases and J by 7 bases, and 12 bases separated the two germline ends.

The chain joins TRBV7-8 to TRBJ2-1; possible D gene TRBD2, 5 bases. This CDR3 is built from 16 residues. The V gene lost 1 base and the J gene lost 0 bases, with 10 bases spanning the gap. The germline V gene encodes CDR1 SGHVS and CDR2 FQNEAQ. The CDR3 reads CASSLVLATSYNEQFF. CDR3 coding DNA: TGTGCCAGCAGCTTAGTTCTAGCCACCTCCTACAATGAGCAGTTCTTC.

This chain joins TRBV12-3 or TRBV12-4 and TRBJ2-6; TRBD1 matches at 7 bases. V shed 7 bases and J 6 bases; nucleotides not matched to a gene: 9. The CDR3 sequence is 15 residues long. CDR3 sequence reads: CASNPSGGPANVLTF. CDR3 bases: TGTGCCAGCAATCCGTCAGGGGGTCCGGCCAACGTCCTGACTTTC.

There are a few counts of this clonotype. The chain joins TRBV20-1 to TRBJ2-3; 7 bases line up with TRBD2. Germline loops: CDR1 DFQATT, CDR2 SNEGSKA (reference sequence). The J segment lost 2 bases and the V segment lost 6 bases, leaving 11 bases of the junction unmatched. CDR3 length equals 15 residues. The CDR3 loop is CSAVASGRDTDTQYF. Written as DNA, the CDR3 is TGCAGTGCCGTAGCTTCGGGGAGGGACACAGATACGCAGTATTTT.

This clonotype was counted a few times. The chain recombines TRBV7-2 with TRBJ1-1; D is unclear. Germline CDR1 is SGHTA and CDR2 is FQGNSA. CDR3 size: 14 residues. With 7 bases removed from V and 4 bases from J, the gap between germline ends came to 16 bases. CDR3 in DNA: TGTGCCAGCACCCCCTCATTGCAAGGCACTGAAGCTTTCTTT. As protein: CASTPSLQGTEAFF. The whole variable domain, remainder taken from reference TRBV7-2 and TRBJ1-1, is GAGVSQSPSNKVTEKGKDVELRCDPISGHTALYWYRQSLGQGLEFLIYFQGNSAPDKSGLPSDRFSAERTGGSVSTLTIQRTQQEDSAVYLCASTPSLQGTEAFFGQGTRLTVV.

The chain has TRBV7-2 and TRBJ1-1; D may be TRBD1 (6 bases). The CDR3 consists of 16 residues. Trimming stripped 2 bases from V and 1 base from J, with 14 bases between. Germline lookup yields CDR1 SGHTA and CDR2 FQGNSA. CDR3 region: CASSLFLGGPNTEAFF. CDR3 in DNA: TGTGCCAGCAGCTTATTCCTCGGGGGGCCGAACACTGAAGCTTTCTTT.

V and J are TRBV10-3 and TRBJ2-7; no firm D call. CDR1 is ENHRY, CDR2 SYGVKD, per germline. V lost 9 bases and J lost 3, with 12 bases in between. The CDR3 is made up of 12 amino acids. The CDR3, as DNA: TGTGCCATTAGGACCTTGAACTACGAGCAGTACTTC. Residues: CAIRTLNYEQYF.

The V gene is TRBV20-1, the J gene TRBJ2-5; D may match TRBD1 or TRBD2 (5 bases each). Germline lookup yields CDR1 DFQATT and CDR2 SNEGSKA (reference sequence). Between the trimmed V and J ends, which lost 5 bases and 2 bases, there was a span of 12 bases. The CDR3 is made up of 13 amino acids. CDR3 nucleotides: TGCAGTGCTTCCGGGACGGTACAAGAGACCCAGTACTTC. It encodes CSASGTVQETQYF.